Listed below are T cell receptor beta chains from one sample, sequenced in a study of blood T cells in healthy people across ages. TCRdb re-analysed the 5' RACE reads in MiXCR, keeping a single row per CDR3 protein. The sample has 1.2 million to 1.5 million distinct CDR3 sequences, about 40% seen once. What was sequenced was blood. These receptors originate from a young woman in good health. Both conserved end residues are part of each CDR3. Each record gives: J gene, V gene, CDR3 protein.

j_gene: TRBJ2-1
v_gene: TRBV10-3
CDR3aa: CAISEISGRDNEQFF

j_gene: TRBJ1-5
v_gene: TRBV5-1
CDR3aa: CASSPGDNQPQHF

j_gene: TRBJ2-5
v_gene: TRBV5-6
CDR3aa: CASSSWGGASQETQYF

j_gene: .
v_gene: TRBV7-2
CDR3aa: CASSPTSGRRETQYF

j_gene: TRBJ2-7
v_gene: TRBV9
CDR3aa: CASSVAKSHGGEQYF

j_gene: .
v_gene: TRBV20-1
CDR3aa: CSANRPSGRLDEQYF

j_gene: TRBJ1-1
v_gene: TRBV27
CDR3aa: CASSTRTGQNTEAFF

j_gene: TRBJ2-3
v_gene: TRBV9
CDR3aa: CASSVGGGEYADTQYF

j_gene: TRBJ2-7
v_gene: TRBV7-9
CDR3aa: CASSFQGVSYEQYF

j_gene: TRBJ1-2
v_gene: TRBV4-1
CDR3aa: CVSSQETARGLAYGYTF

j_gene: TRBJ2-3
v_gene: TRBV6-2/TRBV6-3
CDR3aa: CASSPWGDTQYF

j_gene: .
v_gene: TRBV4-1
CDR3aa: CASVGSSYNEQYF

j_gene: TRBJ1-2
v_gene: TRBV10-2
CDR3aa: CASSGGLTYGYTF

j_gene: TRBJ2-5
v_gene: TRBV7-6
CDR3aa: CASSLTSGEGAQYF

j_gene: TRBJ2-1
v_gene: TRBV28
CDR3aa: CASSSSGTGLNNEQFF

j_gene: TRBJ2-3
v_gene: TRBV3-1
CDR3aa: CASSQKATALDTQYF

j_gene: TRBJ2-2
v_gene: TRBV20-1
CDR3aa: CSAEGQGGTGELFF

j_gene: TRBJ1-6
v_gene: TRBV20-1
CDR3aa: CSASGWANNSPLHF

j_gene: TRBJ2-1
v_gene: TRBV9
CDR3aa: CASSVGGTGEYEQFF

j_gene: TRBJ2-7
v_gene: TRBV24-1
CDR3aa: CATSDWTGTTPYEQYF

j_gene: TRBJ1-4
v_gene: TRBV25-1
CDR3aa: CASGASHKGEKLFF

j_gene: TRBJ2-5
v_gene: TRBV5-5
CDR3aa: CASKRLAEWVQETQYF

j_gene: TRBJ2-5
v_gene: TRBV15
CDR3aa: CATSRVMTRETQYF

j_gene: TRBJ1-2
v_gene: TRBV10-3
CDR3aa: CAISHPGEEVNYGYTF

j_gene: TRBJ2-5
v_gene: TRBV12-3/TRBV12-4
CDR3aa: CASSRVQIQYF

j_gene: TRBJ1-1
v_gene: TRBV28
CDR3aa: CASNRKRAEAFF

j_gene: TRBJ2-6
v_gene: TRBV30
CDR3aa: CAWSGSGANVLTF

j_gene: TRBJ2-1
v_gene: TRBV9
CDR3aa: CASSPRGGSEQFF

j_gene: TRBJ1-2
v_gene: TRBV27
CDR3aa: CASRRGAHYGYTF

j_gene: TRBJ2-3
v_gene: TRBV20-1
CDR3aa: CSASSGGALSTDTQYF

j_gene: TRBJ1-4
v_gene: TRBV3-1
CDR3aa: CASSQDGVGRRNEKLFF

j_gene: TRBJ1-2
v_gene: TRBV6-6
CDR3aa: CASSSPSEVSGYTF

j_gene: TRBJ1-1
v_gene: TRBV27
CDR3aa: CASSLHGIMNTEAFF

j_gene: TRBJ2-5
v_gene: TRBV14
CDR3aa: CASSHPTSGATRETQYF

j_gene: TRBJ2-5
v_gene: TRBV7-6
CDR3aa: CASSATSGSWETQYF

j_gene: TRBJ1-2
v_gene: TRBV7-9
CDR3aa: CANSFTGDGCTF

j_gene: TRBJ2-1
v_gene: TRBV27
CDR3aa: CASSPPGDYNEQFF

j_gene: TRBJ2-7
v_gene: TRBV4-1
CDR3aa: CASSQDTNEQYF

j_gene: TRBJ2-3
v_gene: TRBV15
CDR3aa: CATSRRGFIADTQYF

j_gene: .
v_gene: TRBV20-1
CDR3aa: CSARGDSGEKDYEQYF

j_gene: TRBJ2-1
v_gene: TRBV6-2/TRBV6-3
CDR3aa: CASERGFPYNEQFF

j_gene: TRBJ2-1
v_gene: TRBV12-5
CDR3aa: CASGDYEQFF

j_gene: TRBJ2-3
v_gene: TRBV20-1
CDR3aa: CSARRLADTQYF

j_gene: TRBJ2-7
v_gene: TRBV20-1
CDR3aa: CSAPGLAGARGRYEQYF

j_gene: .
v_gene: TRBV3-1
CDR3aa: CVSSLSGRAGYNEQYF

j_gene: TRBJ2-1
v_gene: TRBV9
CDR3aa: CASSVGAISYNEQFF

j_gene: TRBJ1-2
v_gene: TRBV4-1
CDR3aa: CASSQGLTYTF